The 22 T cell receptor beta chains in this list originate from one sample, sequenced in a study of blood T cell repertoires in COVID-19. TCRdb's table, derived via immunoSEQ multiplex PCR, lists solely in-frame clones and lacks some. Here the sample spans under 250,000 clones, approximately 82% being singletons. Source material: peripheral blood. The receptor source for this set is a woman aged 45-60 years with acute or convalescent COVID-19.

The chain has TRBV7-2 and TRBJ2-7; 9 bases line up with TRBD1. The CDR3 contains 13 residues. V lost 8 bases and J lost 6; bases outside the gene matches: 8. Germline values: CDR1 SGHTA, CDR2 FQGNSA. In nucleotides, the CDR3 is TGTGCCAGCCGGGCCGGGACAGGGTTCGAGCAGTACTTC. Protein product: CASRAGTGFEQYF.

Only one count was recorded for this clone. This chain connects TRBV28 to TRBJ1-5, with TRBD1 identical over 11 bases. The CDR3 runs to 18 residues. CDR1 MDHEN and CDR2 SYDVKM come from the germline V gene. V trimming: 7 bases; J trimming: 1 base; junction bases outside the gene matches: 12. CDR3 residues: CASKNADRGPESNQPQHF. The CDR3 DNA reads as TGTGCCAGCAAAAACGCGGACAGGGGGCCAGAGAGCAATCAGCCCCAGCATTTT.

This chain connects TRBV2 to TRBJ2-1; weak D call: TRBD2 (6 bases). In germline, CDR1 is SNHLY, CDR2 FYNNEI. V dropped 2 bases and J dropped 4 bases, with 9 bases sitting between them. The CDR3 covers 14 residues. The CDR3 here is CASSERDSYNEQFF. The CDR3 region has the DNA TGTGCCAGCAGTGAAAGGGACTCTTACAATGAGCAGTTCTTC.

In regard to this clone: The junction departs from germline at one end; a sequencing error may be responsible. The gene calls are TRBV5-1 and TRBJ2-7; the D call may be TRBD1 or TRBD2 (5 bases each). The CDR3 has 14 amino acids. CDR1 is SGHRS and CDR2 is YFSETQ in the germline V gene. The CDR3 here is CASRLGRQTGEQYF. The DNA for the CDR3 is TGCGCCAGCAGATTGGGACGCCAGACGGGCGAGCAGTACTTC.

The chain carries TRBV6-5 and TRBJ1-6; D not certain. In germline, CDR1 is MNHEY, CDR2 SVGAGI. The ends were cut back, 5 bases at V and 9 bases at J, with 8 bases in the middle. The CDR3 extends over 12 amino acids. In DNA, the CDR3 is TGTGCCAGCAGTCTTCCGGGTTCACCCCTCCACTTT. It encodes CASSLPGSPLHF.

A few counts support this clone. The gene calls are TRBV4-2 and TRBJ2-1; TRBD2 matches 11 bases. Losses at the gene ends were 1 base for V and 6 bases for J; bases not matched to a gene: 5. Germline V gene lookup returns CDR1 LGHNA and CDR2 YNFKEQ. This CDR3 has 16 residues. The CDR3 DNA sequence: TGTGCCAGCAGCCAAGGGGGACTAGCGGACCCCAATGAGCAGTTCTTC. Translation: CASSQGGLADPNEQFF.

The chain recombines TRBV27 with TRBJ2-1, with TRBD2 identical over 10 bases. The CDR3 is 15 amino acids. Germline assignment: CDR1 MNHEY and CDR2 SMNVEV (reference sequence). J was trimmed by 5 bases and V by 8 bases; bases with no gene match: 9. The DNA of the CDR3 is TGTGCCAGCTCGAGAGCGGGAGGGCCTGACAATGAGCAGTTCTTC. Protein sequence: CASSRAGGPDNEQFF.

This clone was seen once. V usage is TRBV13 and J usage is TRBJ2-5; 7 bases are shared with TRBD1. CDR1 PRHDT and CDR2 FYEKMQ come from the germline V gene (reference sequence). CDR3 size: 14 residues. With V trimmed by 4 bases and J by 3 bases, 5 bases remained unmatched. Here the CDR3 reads CASSSGTEEETQYF. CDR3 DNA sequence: TGTGCCAGCAGCTCGGGGACAGAGGAAGAGACCCAGTACTTC.

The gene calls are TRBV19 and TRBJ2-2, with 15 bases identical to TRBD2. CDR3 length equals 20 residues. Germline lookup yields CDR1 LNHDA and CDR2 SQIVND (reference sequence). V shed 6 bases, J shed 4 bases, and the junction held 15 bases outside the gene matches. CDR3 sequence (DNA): TGTGCCAGTAGACGGTGGGATCCGGGACTAGCGGGAGGAGTCACCGGGGAGCTGTTTTTT. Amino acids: CASRRWDPGLAGGVTGELFF.

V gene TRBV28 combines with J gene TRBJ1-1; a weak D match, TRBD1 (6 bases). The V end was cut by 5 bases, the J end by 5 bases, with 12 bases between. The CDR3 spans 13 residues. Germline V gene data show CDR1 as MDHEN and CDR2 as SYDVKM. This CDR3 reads CASSPPRGTEAFF. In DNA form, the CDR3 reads TGTGCCAGCAGTCCTCCCAGGGGAACTGAAGCTTTCTTT.

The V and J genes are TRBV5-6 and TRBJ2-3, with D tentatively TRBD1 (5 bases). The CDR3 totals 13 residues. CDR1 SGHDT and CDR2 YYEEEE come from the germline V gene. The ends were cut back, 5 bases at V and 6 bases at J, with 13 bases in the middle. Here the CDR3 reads CASRGQYWDTQYF. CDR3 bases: TGTGCCAGCAGGGGGCAGTACTGGGATACGCAGTATTTT. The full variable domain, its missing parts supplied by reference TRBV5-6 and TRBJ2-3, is DAGVTQSPTHLIKTRGQQVTLRCSPKSGHDTVSWYQQALGQGPQFIFQYYEEEERQRGNFPDRFSGHQFPNYSSELNVNALLLGDSALYLCASRGQYWDTQYFGPGTRLTVL.

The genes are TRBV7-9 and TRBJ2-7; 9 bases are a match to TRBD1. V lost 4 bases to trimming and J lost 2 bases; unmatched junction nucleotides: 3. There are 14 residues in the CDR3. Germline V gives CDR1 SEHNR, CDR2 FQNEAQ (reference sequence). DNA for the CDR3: TGTGCCAGCAGCTCCGGACAGGGGCCCTACGAGCAGTACTTC. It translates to CASSSGQGPYEQYF.

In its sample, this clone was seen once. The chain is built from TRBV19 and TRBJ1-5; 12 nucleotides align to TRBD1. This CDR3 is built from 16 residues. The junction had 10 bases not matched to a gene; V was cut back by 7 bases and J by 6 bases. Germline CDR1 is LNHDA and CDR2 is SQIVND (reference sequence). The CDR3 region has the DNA TGTGCCAGTACCCGGAGGGGACAGGGGGCCGGTCAGCCCCAGCATTTT. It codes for CASTRRGQGAGQPQHF.

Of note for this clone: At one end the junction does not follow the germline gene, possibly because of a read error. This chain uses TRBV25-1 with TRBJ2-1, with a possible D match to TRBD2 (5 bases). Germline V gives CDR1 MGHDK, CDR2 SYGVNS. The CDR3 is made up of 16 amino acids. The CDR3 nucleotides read TGTGCCAGCAGTGAATGGGAGAGTTCCTCCGACAATGAGCAGTTCTTC. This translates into CASSEWESSSDNEQFF. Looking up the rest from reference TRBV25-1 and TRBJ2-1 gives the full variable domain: EADIYQTPRYLVIGTGKKITLECSQTMGHDKMYWYQQDPGMELHLIHYSYGVNSTEKGDLSSESTVSRIRTEHFPLTLESARPSHTSQYLCASSEWESSSDNEQFFGPGTRLTVL.

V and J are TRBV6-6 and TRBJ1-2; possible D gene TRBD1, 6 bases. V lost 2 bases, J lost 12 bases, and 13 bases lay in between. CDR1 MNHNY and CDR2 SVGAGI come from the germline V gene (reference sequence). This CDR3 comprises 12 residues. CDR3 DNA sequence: TGTGCCAGCAGTTACGTGGGACAACCGGACACCTTC. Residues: CASSYVGQPDTF.

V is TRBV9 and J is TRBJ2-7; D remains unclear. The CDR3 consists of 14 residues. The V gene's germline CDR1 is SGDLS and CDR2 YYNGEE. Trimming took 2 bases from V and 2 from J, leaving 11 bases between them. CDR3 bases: TGTGCCAGCAGCGTTAGCCTAACCGCCTACGAGCAGTACTTC. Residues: CASSVSLTAYEQYF.

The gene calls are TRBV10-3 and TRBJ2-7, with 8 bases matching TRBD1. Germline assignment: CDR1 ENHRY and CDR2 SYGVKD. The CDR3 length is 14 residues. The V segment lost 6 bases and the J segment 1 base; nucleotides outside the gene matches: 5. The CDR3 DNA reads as TGTGCCATCAGGGAGGACAGGGTGTCCTACGAGCAGTACTTC. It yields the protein CAIREDRVSYEQYF.

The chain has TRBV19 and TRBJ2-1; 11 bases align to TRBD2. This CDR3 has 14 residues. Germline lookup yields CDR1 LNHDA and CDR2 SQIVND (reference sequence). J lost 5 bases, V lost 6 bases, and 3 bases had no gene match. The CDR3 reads CASRTSGTDNEQFF. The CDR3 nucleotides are TGTGCCAGTAGGACTAGCGGGACCGACAATGAGCAGTTCTTC.

CDR3 DNA sequence: TGCGCCAGCAGCCAAGAGTTGACAGGGGTACGATACGAGCAGTACTTC. Translation: CASSQELTGVRYEQYF. This sequence joins TRBV4-1 and TRBJ2-7; 8 bases map to TRBD1. Germline assignment: CDR1 MGHRA and CDR2 YSYEKL. The length of the CDR3 is 16 residues. The J segment lost 4 bases and the V segment lost 0 bases, leaving 8 bases of the junction unmatched.

This chain's CDR3 is CASSQGLAGGHKDTQYF. CDR3 DNA: TGCGCCAGCAGCCAGGGACTAGCGGGAGGGCATAAAGATACGCAGTATTTT. This sequence joins TRBV5-1 and TRBJ2-3; 16 positions match TRBD2. Losses at the gene ends were 4 bases for V and 5 bases for J; bases not matched to a gene: 7. This CDR3 is built from 17 residues. Germline V gives CDR1 SGHRS, CDR2 YFSETQ.

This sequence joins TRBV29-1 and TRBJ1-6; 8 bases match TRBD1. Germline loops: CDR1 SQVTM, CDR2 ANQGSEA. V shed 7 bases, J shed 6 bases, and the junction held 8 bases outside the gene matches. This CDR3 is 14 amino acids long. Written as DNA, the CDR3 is TGCAGCGGAACTCCGGGGACAGGTAATTCACCCCTCCACTTT. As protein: CSGTPGTGNSPLHF.

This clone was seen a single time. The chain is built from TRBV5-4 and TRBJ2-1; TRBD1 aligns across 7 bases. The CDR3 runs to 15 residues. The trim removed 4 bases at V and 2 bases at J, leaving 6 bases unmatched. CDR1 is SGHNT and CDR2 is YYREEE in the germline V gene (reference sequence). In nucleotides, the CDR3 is TGTGCCAGCAGCCGATCGGGACAGACCTACAATGAGCAGTTCTTC. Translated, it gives CASSRSGQTYNEQFF. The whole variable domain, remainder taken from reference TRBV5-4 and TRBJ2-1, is ETGVTQSPTHLIKTRGQQVTLRCSSQSGHNTVSWYQQALGQGPQFIFQYYREEENGRGNFPPRFSGLQFPNYSSELNVNALELDDSALYLCASSRSGQTYNEQFFGPGTRLTVL.